The 19 T cell receptor beta chains reported below all come from one sample, sequenced in a study of blood T cell repertoires in COVID-19. Only in-frame clones appear in the TCRdb table, and some are missing; sequencing was by immunoSEQ multiplex PCR. The profile covers 150,000 to 200,000 clones, with 88% appearing a single time and roughly 9% taken by the ten largest. Sequencing was done on a sample of PBMCs or T cells enriched from blood (not recorded which). Source of these receptors: a woman aged 18 to 35 who had recovered from COVID-19.

This chain uses TRBV21-1 with TRBJ2-3; the table's D call of TRBD2 was not tested on the DNA. TRBV21-1 is designated a pseudogene. The CDR3 extends over 17 amino acids. For the CDR3, the DNA is TGTGCCAGCAAGTCGCTAGCGGGAGGAAACGAGGGAGATACGCAGTATTTT. It translates to CASKSLAGGNEGDTQYF.

This chain connects TRBV5-6 to TRBJ1-2, with D uncertain. Germline CDR1 is SGHDT and CDR2 is YYEEEE. The ends were cut back, 4 bases at V and 4 bases at J, with 17 bases in the middle. The CDR3 spans 15 residues. The CDR3 DNA is TGTGCCAGCAGCCCCAGTCCGACGGAGATCTATGGCTACACCTTC. Translating it yields CASSPSPTEIYGYTF.

Of note for this clone: At one of its ends the junction is not consistent with the germline gene, which may arise from a read error. CDR3 protein: CASRQGGDGYTF. As DNA, the CDR3 is TGCGCCAGCAGACAAGGGGGGGACGGCTACACCTTC. J is TRBJ1-2 and V is TRBV4-1; possible D gene TRBD1, 6 bases. The germline CDR1 and CDR2 sequences are MGHRA and YSYEKL. The length of the CDR3 is 12 residues.

V gene TRBV4-3 combines with J gene TRBJ2-7; TRBD1 matches at 11 bases. With 4 bases clipped from V and 7 bases from J, the junction kept 3 bases outside the gene matches. This CDR3 is 13 amino acids long. Germline V gene sequence: CDR1 LGHNA, CDR2 YSLEER. The CDR3 loop reads CASSLDRGREQYF. The CDR3 DNA reads as TGCGCCAGCAGCCTGGACAGGGGGCGGGAGCAGTACTTC.

The chain employs TRBV29-1 and TRBJ2-1, with 7 bases lining up with TRBD1. The CDR3 loop spans 14 amino acids. Germline CDR1 and CDR2: SQVTM and ANQGSEA. The J segment lost 12 bases and the V segment lost 0 bases, leaving 11 bases of the junction unmatched. The DNA of the CDR3 is TGCAGCGTTGAAGAGGGCAGGGGGTTGAGTTTGCAGTTCTTC. Translated, it gives CSVEEGRGLSLQFF.

This clone was detected only once. V usage is TRBV6-5 and J usage is TRBJ2-1, with D perhaps TRBD1 (5 bases). Trimming took 6 bases from V and 4 from J, leaving 7 bases between them. The germline gives CDR1 MNHEY, CDR2 SVGAGI. CDR3 length: 12 amino acids. CDR3 sequence: CASRSGYNEQFF. DNA for the CDR3: TGTGCCAGCAGATCAGGGTACAATGAGCAGTTCTTC.

V is TRBV5-1 and J is TRBJ2-5; D unresolved. Germline values: CDR1 SGHRS, CDR2 YFSETQ. The V end lost 4 bases, the J end lost 4 bases, and 14 bases lay between the germline ends. This CDR3 is 14 amino acids long. The chain's CDR3 is CASSEGSFAETQYF. The CDR3 DNA follows: TGCGCCAGCAGCGAAGGTAGCTTTGCAGAGACCCAGTACTTC.

This chain joins TRBV30 and TRBJ2-1, with D possibly matching TRBD2 (6 bases). Germline lookup yields CDR1 GTSNPN and CDR2 SVGIG (reference sequence). This CDR3 has 14 residues. Trimming took 0 bases from V and 4 from J, leaving 10 bases between them. The CDR3: CAWSVGGKYNEQFF. CDR3 DNA sequence: TGTGCCTGGAGTGTCGGCGGGAAGTACAATGAGCAGTTCTTC. Filled out from reference TRBV30 and TRBJ2-1, the complete variable domain reads SQTIHQWPATLVQPVGSPLSLECTVEGTSNPNLYWYRQAAGRGLQLLFYSVGIGQISSEVPQNLSASRPQDRQFILSSKKLLLSDSGFYLCAWSVGGKYNEQFFGPGTRLTVL.

The DNA of the CDR3 is TGTGCCAGCAGCCAAGGACAGGGGAGCAATCAGCCCCAGCATTTT. Translating gives CASSQGQGSNQPQHF. The J gene is TRBJ1-5, the V gene TRBV3-1 (or the pseudogene TRBV3-2); TRBD1 agrees at 8 bases. CDR1 is LGHDT, CDR2 YNNKEL, per germline (reference sequence). The CDR3 spans 15 residues. Trimming at V came to 1 base and at J to 1 base, leaving 0 bases not matched to a gene.

This sequence joins TRBV19 and TRBJ2-7; D perhaps matches TRBD2 (6 bases). V lost 3 bases and J lost 2, with 14 bases in between. This CDR3 comprises 15 residues. Germline CDR1 is LNHDA and CDR2 is SQIVND (reference sequence). CDR3 residues: CASSMLVAAPYEQYF. In DNA, the CDR3 is TGTGCCAGTAGTATGTTGGTAGCGGCCCCCTACGAGCAGTACTTC.

This rearrangement joins TRBV28 to TRBJ1-4, with D possibly TRBD1 on 5 matching bases. The CDR3 covers 15 residues. Germline-derived CDR1 and CDR2 are MDHEN and SYDVKM. V was pared by 5 bases and J by 7 bases, with 17 bases between. The CDR3 loop reads CASSETGGSGEKLFF. The CDR3 nucleotides are TGTGCCAGCAGTGAGACGGGGGGAAGCGGTGAAAAACTGTTTTTT.

J is TRBJ1-6 and V is TRBV7-6; 7 bases are a match to TRBD1. V dropped 4 bases and J dropped 10; count of bases not matched to a gene: 4. Germline V gene data show CDR1 as SGHVS and CDR2 as FNYEAQ. This CDR3 is 13 amino acids long. CDR3 in amino acids: CASSSRQGSPLHF. CDR3 in DNA: TGTGCCAGCAGCTCCCGACAGGGATCACCCCTCCACTTT.

This chain connects TRBV4-3 to TRBJ2-7, with TRBD1 as a possible D gene (6 bases). Per the germline V gene, CDR1 is LGHNA and CDR2 is YSLEER. This CDR3 has 16 amino acids. V was shortened by 1 base and J by 0 bases, with 13 bases between the two germline ends. The CDR3 reads CASSQVADRYSYEQYF. The CDR3 coding sequence is TGCGCCAGCAGCCAAGTAGCCGACAGGTACTCCTACGAGCAGTACTTC.

This clone was detected only a few times. This chain uses TRBV5-4 with TRBJ1-1; D is uncertain. Deletions cut 0 bases from V and 1 base from J, with 7 bases between. The germline gives CDR1 SGHNT, CDR2 YYREEE (reference sequence). This CDR3 has 14 residues. Here the CDR3 DNA reads TGTGCCAGCAGCTTGGCCGCAGGGAACACTGAAGCTTTCTTT. Translated: CASSLAAGNTEAFF.

The genes are TRBV19 and TRBJ1-1; D might be TRBD1 (6 bases). The CDR3 totals 12 residues. Germline assignment: CDR1 LNHDA and CDR2 SQIVND (reference sequence). The V and J ends lost 11 bases and 7 bases respectively, with 17 bases between them. The CDR3 loop is CAVVQGIGEAFF. The CDR3 coding sequence is TGTGCCGTAGTACAGGGAATTGGTGAAGCTTTCTTT.

This sequence joins TRBV4-1 and TRBJ2-2, with 9 bases matching TRBD2. The CDR3 length is 16 residues. CDR1 and CDR2 from the germline V gene are MGHRA and YSYEKL. V dropped 3 bases and J dropped 1; count of bases not matched to a gene: 3. As DNA, the CDR3 is TGCGCCAGCAGCCATCATAGCGGGAGGAACACCGGGGAGCTGTTTTTT. Translated, it gives CASSHHSGRNTGELFF.

The J gene is TRBJ1-4, the V gene TRBV28, with D tentatively TRBD1 (5 bases). The germline gives CDR1 MDHEN, CDR2 SYDVKM. The CDR3 is 13 residues long. Trimming stripped 6 bases from V and 7 bases from J, with 12 bases between. DNA of the CDR3: TGTGCCAGCAGATCAGGGATGCTTGAAAAACTGTTTTTT. Its translation: CASRSGMLEKLFF.

V gene TRBV7-9 combines with J gene TRBJ2-7, with D possibly TRBD1 on 5 matching bases. CDR3 length: 15 amino acids. Deletions cut 4 bases from V and 0 bases from J, with 13 bases between. Germline assignment: CDR1 SEHNR and CDR2 FQNEAQ (reference sequence). Here the CDR3 reads CASSSSRDSSYEQYF. CDR3 bases: TGTGCCAGCAGCTCCTCACGCGACAGCTCCTACGAGCAGTACTTC. Combining the CDR3 with reference TRBV7-9 and TRBJ2-7 gives the whole variable domain DTGVSQNPRHKITKRGQNVTFRCDPISEHNRLYWYRQTLGQGPEFLTYFQNEAQLEKSRLLSDRFSAERPKGSFSTLEIQRTEQGDSAMYLCASSSSRDSSYEQYFGPGTRLTVT.

The J gene is TRBJ2-2, the V gene TRBV20-1, with D unresolved. Trimming shortened V by 3 bases and J by 8 bases, and 13 bases separated the two germline ends. This CDR3 has 13 amino acids. The germline V gene has CDR1 DFQATT and CDR2 SNEGSKA (reference sequence). The DNA for the CDR3 is TGCAGTGCTAGTGAGACTCCGGCAGGGGAGCTGTTTTTT. Amino acid sequence: CSASETPAGELFF.